This paragraph covers one T cell receptor (beta chain) sequence. What it recognizes is unknown. TCR beta VDJ and CDR3 profiling used genomic DNA as template. TCRdb processed the reads anew with MiXCR; each CDR3 protein has one entry. In the table there are 200,000 or so distinct CDR3 sequences, around 49% of which are singletons. The entry originates in a study of CD8+CD57+ T cells in acquired aplastic anemia. Study context: Sorted CD4+ and CD8+ cell DNA averaged about 3 ug. Whole-study results and caveats: Patients and healthy controls showed no significant CD8+ Simpson's diversity difference.

Trimming stripped 5 bases from V and 5 bases from J, with 6 bases between. The CDR3 loop spans 11 amino acids. Germline-derived CDR1 and CDR2 are LNHNV and YYDKDF (reference sequence). Individuals selected for sequencing had exhibited CD8+CD57+ cell expansion on flow cytometry. Everyone among the patients had severe acquired aplastic anemia. Therapy had not been given to patients before blood sampling. Specimen: sorted CD4+, CD8+, or CD8+CD57+ T cells (not recorded which) from PBMCs. The clonotype originates from a human donor with aplastic anemia. The V gene is TRBV15, the J gene TRBJ1-1; D unclear. CDR3 in amino acids: CATSGYTEAFF. Here the CDR3 DNA reads TGTGCCACCAGCGGATATACTGAAGCTTTCTTT. The variable domain in full, completed from reference TRBV15 and TRBJ1-1, reads DAMVIQNPRYQVTQFGKPVTLSCSQTLNHNVMYWYQQKSSQAPKLLFHYYDKDFNNEADTPDNFQSRRPNTSFCFLDIRSPGLGDTAMYLCATSGYTEAFFGQGTRLTVV.